A single sample is the source of the 3 T cell receptor beta chains below, sequenced in a study of blood T cell repertoires in COVID-19 (dated by TCRdb to the early 2020s). Receptor amplification or capture employed the immunoSEQ multiplex PCR assay. TCRdb's version of the immuneACCESS table is confined to in-frame rearrangements and falls short of the full clone set. An unresolved V gene accounts for under half of the shortfall where checked; the remainder is of unknown origin. The sample table lists roughly 360,000 clones, approximately 88% of them with a count of one. The ten largest make up 0.9% to 1% of the sample. The source material was PBMCs or T cells enriched from blood (not recorded which). Source of these receptors: a woman in her 30s with acute COVID-19.

In this sample, this clone turned up a few times. V gene TRBV9 combines with J gene TRBJ2-5; 10 nucleotides line up with TRBD2. Germline V lookup: CDR1 SGDLS, CDR2 YYNGEE. The junction had 13 bases not matched to a gene; V was cut back by 4 bases and J by 4 bases. The length of the CDR3 is 17 residues. The CDR3 DNA reads TGTGCCAGCAGCAGTCCGAGCGGGGGGGCTGTAGGAGAGACCCAGTACTTC. It encodes CASSSPSGGAVGETQYF.

The chain is built from TRBV18 and TRBJ1-1; D unresolved. Germline V lookup: CDR1 KGHSH, CDR2 LQKENI. This CDR3 is built from 12 residues. Between the trimmed V and J ends, which lost 2 bases and 7 bases, there was a span of 8 bases. CDR3 nucleotide sequence: TGTGCCAGCTCACCAAATTCCGGTGAAGCTTTCTTT. This codes for CASSPNSGEAFF.

Notes on this clone: Other DNA sequences in this sample translate to the same CDR3. The V call is TRBV30, the J call TRBJ1-4; TRBD1 might be the D (6 bases). CDR1 GTSNPN and CDR2 SVGIG come from the germline V gene (reference sequence). The CDR3 is 13 residues long. V dropped 0 bases and J dropped 8 bases, with 10 bases sitting between them. The CDR3 spells CAWSVQGREKLFF. CDR3 DNA sequence: TGTGCCTGGAGTGTACAGGGAAGGGAAAAACTGTTTTTT.